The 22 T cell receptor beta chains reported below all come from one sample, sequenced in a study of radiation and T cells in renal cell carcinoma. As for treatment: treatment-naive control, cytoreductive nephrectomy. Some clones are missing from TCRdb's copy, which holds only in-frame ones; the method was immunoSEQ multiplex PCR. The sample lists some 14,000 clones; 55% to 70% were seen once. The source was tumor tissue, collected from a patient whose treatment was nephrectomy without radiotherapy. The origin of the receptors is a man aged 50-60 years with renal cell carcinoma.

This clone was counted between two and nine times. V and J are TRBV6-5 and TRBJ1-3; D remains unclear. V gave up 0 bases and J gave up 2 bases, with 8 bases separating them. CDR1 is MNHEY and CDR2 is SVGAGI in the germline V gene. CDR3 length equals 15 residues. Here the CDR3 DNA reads TGTGCCAGCAGTTACTCGCAAGGGACTGGAAACACCATATATTTT. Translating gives CASSYSQGTGNTIYF.

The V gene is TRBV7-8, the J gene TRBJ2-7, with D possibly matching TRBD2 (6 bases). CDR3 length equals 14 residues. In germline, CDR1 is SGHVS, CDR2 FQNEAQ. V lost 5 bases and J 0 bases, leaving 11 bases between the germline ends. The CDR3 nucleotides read TGTGCCAGCAGCCAGGGACTGAGCTCCTACGAGCAGTACTTC. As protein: CASSQGLSSYEQYF.

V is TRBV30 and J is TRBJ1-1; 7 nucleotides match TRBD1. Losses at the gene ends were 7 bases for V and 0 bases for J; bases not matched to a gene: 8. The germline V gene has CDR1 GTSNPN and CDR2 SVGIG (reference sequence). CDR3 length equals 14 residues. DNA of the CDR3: TGTGCCTCATCGACAGGGAGGATGAACACTGAAGCTTTCTTT. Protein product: CASSTGRMNTEAFF.

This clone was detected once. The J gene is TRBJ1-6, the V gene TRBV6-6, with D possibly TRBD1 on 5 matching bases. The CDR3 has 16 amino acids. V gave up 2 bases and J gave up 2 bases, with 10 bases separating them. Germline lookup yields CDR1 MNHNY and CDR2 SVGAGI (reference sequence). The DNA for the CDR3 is TGTGCCAGCAGTTACCTAGGGGACCCCTATAATTCACCCCTCCACTTT. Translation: CASSYLGDPYNSPLHF.

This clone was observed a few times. This CDR3 reads CAISESWSPLHF. The CDR3 DNA reads TGTGCCATCAGTGAGAGTTGGTCACCCCTCCACTTT. V usage is TRBV10-3 and J usage is TRBJ1-6, with D hard to call. V shed 2 bases and J shed 10 bases, with 6 bases lying between them. Germline lookup yields CDR1 ENHRY and CDR2 SYGVKD. The CDR3 loop spans 12 amino acids.

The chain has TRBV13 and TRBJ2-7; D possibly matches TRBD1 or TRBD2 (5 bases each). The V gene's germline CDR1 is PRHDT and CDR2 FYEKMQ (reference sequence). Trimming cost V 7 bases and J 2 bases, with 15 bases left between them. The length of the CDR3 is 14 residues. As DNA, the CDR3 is TGTGCCAGCACTGAGGGGCGGCAAACCTACGAGCAGTACTTC. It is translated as CASTEGRQTYEQYF.

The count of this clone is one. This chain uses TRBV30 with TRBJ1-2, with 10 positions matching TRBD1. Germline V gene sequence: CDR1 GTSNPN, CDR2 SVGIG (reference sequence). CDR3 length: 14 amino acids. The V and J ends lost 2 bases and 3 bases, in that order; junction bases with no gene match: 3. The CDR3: CAWSSGTGDYGYTF. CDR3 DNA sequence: TGTGCCTGGAGTTCCGGGACAGGGGACTATGGCTACACCTTC.

CDR3 nucleotide sequence: TGTGCCACCATAGGGGGGGGCACTGAGCAGTTCTTC. Translated: CATIGGGTEQFF. The chain carries TRBV6-5 and TRBJ2-1; D is perhaps TRBD2 (7 bases). Germline CDR1 reads MNHEY; CDR2 reads SVGAGI. The CDR3 length is 12 residues. The germline V and J ends were trimmed by 10 bases and 9 bases, with 16 bases remaining between them.

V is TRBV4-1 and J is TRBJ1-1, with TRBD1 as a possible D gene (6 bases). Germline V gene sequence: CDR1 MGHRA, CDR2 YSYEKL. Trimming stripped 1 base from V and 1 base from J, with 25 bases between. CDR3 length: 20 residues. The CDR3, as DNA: TGCGCCAGCAGCCAAGGATTTGCTGTAGGGGGTAACCATCCGAACACTGAAGCTTTCTTT. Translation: CASSQGFAVGGNHPNTEAFF.

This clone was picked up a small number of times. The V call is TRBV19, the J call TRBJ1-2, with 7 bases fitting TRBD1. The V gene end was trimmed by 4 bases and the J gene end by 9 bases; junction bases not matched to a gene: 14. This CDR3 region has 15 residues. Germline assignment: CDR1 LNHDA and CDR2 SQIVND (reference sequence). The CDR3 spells CASSTFPFDRASYTF. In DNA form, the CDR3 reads TGTGCCAGTAGTACCTTCCCCTTCGACAGGGCTAGCTACACCTTC. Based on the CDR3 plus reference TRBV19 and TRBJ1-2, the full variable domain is DGGITQSPKYLFRKEGQNVTLSCEQNLNHDAMYWYRQDPGQGLRLIYYSQIVNDFQKGDIAEGYSVSREKKESFPLTVTSAQKNPTAFYLCASSTFPFDRASYTFGSGTRLTVV.

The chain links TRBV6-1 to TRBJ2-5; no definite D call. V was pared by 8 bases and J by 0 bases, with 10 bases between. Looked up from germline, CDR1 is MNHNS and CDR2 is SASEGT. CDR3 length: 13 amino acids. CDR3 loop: CASDVRNQETQYF. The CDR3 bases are TGTGCCAGCGATGTAAGGAACCAAGAGACCCAGTACTTC.

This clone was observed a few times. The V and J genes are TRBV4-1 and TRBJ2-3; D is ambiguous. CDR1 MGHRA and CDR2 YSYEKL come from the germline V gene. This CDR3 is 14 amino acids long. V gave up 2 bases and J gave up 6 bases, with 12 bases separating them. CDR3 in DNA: TGCGCCAGCAGCCAAATTAGTATGAAGGATACGCAGTATTTT. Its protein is CASSQISMKDTQYF.

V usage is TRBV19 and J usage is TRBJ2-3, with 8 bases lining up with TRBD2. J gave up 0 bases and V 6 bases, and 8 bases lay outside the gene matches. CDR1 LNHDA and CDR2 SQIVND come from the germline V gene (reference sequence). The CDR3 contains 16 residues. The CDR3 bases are TGTGCCAGTAGCGGGGGGGTGGCGGGGAGCACAGATACGCAGTATTTT. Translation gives CASSGGVAGSTDTQYF.

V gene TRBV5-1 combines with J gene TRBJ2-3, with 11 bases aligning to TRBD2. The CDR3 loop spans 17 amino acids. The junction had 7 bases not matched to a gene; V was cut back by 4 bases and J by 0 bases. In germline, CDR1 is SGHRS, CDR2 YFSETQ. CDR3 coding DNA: TGCGCCAGCAGCCCGCCCGGGACTAGCGGTAGCACAGATACGCAGTATTTT. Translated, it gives CASSPPGTSGSTDTQYF.

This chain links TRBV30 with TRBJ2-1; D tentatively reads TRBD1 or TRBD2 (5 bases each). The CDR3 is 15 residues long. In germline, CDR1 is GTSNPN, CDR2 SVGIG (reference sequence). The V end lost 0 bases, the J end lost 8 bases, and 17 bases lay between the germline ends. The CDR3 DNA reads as TGTGCCTGGAGTGTAACCCTAGCCCAGGGACATGAGCAGTTCTTC. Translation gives CAWSVTLAQGHEQFF.

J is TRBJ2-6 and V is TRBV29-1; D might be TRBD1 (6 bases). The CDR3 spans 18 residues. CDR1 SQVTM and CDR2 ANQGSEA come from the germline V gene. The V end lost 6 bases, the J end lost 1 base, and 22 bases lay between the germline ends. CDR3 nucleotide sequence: TGCAGCGTCAAAAAGGAGACAGGATGGAGATCTGGGGCCAACGTCCTGACTTTC. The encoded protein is CSVKKETGWRSGANVLTF.

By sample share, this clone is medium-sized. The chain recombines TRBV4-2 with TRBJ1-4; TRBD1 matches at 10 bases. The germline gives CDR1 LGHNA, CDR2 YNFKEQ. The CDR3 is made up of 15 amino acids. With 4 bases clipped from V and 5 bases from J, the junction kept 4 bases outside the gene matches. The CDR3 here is CASSPPGQGNEKLFF. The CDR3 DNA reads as TGTGCCAGCAGCCCGCCGGGACAGGGGAATGAAAAACTGTTTTTT.

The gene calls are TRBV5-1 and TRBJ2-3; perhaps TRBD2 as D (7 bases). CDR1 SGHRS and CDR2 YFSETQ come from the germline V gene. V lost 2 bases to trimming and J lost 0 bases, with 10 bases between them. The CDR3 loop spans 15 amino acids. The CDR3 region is CASSFRGGSTDTQYF. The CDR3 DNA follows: TGCGCCAGCAGCTTTAGGGGGGGCAGCACAGATACGCAGTATTTT.

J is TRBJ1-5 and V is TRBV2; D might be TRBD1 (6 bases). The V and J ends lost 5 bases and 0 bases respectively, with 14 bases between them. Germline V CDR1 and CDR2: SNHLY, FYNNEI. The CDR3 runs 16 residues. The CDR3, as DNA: TGTGCCAGCAGTAAGGACAGTGAGTATAGCAATCAGCCCCAGCATTTT. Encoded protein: CASSKDSEYSNQPQHF.

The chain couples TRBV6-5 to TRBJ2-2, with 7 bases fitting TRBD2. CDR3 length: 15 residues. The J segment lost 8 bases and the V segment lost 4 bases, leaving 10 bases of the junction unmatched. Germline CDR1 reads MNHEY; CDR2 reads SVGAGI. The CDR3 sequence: CASSFRDYGAGELFF. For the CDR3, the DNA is TGTGCCAGCAGTTTCCGGGACTATGGGGCGGGGGAGCTGTTTTTT.

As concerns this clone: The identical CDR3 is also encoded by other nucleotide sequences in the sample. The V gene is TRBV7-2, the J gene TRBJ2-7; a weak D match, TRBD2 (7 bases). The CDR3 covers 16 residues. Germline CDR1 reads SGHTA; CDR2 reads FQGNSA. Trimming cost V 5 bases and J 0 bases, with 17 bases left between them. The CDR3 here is CASSLIGGGSSYEQYF. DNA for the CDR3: TGTGCCAGCAGCCTTATAGGGGGGGGGAGCTCCTACGAGCAGTACTTC.

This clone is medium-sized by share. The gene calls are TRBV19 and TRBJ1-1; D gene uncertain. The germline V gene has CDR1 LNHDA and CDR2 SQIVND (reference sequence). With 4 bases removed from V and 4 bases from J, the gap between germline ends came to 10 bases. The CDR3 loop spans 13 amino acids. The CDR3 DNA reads TGTGCCAGTAGTAAGGGCCCCCGCACTGAAGCTTTCTTT. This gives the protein CASSKGPRTEAFF.